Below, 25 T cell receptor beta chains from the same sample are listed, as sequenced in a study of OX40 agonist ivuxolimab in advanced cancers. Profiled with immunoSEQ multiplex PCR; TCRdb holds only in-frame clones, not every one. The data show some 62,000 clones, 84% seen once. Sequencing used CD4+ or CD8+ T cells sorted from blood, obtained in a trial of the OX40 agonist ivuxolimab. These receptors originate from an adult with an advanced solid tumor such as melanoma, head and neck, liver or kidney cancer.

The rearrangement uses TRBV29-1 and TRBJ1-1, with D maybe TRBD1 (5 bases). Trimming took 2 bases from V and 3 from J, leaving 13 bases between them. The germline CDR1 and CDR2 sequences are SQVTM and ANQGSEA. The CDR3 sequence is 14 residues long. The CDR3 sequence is CSVEKGTGHTEAFF. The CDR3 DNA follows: TGCAGCGTTGAAAAGGGGACCGGGCACACTGAAGCTTTCTTT.

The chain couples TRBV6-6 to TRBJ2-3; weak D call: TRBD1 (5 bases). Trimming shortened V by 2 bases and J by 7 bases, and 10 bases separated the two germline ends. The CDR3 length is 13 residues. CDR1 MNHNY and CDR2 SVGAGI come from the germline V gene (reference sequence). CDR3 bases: TGTGCCAGCAGTTACGGCACAGGAAATACGCAGTATTTT. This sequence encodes CASSYGTGNTQYF.

The DNA of the CDR3 is TGTGCCAGCAGCCACTACCCAGGGGCCTCTGGAAACACCATATATTTT. It yields the protein CASSHYPGASGNTIYF. The gene calls are TRBV7-2 and TRBJ1-3; tentatively, D is TRBD1 (6 bases). There are 16 residues in the CDR3. The V end was cut by 5 bases, the J end by 0 bases, with 14 bases between. Germline V gene sequence: CDR1 SGHTA, CDR2 FQGNSA.

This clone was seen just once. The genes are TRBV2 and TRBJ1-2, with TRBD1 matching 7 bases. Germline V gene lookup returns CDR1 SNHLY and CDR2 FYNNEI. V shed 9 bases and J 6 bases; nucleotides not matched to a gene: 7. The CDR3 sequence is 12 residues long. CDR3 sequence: CASRQGFNGYTF. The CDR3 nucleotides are TGTGCCAGTAGACAGGGTTTCAATGGCTACACCTTC.

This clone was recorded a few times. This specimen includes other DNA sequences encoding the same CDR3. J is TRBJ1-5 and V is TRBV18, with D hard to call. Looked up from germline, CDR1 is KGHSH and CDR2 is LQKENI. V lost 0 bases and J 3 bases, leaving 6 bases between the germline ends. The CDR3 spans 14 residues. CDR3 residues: CASSPPGPNQPQHF. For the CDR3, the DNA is TGTGCCAGCTCACCACCTGGTCCCAATCAGCCCCAGCATTTT.

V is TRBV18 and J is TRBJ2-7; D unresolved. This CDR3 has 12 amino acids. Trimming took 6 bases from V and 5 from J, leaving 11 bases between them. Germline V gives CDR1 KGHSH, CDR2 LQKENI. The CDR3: CASSRIGDEQYF. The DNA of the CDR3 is TGTGCCAGCTCCCGGATTGGGGACGAGCAGTACTTC.

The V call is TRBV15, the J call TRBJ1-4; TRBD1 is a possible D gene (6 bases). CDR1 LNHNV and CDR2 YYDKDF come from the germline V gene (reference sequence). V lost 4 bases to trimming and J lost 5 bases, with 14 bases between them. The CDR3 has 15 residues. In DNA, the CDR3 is TGTGCCACCAGCACAGGAAACAGGGAGAATGAAAAACTGTTTTTT. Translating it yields CATSTGNRENEKLFF.

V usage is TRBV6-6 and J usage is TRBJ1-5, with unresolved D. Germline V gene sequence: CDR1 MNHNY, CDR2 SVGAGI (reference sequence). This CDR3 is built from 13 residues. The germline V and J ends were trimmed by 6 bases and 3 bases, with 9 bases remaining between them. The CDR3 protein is CASSGPINQPQHF. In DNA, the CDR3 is TGTGCCAGCAGCGGACCGATCAATCAGCCCCAGCATTTT.

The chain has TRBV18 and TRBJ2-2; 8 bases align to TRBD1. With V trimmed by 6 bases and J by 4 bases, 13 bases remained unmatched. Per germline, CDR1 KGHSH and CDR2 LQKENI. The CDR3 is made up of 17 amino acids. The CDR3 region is CASSPMAGGAGTGELFF. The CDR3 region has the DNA TGTGCCAGCTCTCCGATGGCAGGGGGCGCGGGCACCGGGGAGCTGTTTTTT.

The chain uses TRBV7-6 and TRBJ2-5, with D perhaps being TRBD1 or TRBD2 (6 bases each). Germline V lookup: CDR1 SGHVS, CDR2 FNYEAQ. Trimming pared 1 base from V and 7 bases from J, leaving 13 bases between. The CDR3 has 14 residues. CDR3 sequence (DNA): TGTGCCAGCAGCTTAGGGAGGGGGGAATGGACCCAGTACTTC. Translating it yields CASSLGRGEWTQYF.

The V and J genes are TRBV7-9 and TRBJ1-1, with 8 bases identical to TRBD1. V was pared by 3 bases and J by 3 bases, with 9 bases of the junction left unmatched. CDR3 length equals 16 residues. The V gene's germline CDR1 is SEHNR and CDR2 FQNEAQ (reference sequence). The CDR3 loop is CASSFPAGGADTEAFF. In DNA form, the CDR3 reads TGTGCCAGCAGCTTCCCCGCAGGGGGCGCGGACACTGAAGCTTTCTTT.

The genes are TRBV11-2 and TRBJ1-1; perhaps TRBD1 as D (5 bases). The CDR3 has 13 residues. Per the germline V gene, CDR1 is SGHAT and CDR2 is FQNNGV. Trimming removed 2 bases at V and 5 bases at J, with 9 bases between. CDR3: CASSLLRQTEAFF. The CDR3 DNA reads TGTGCCAGCAGCTTACTTCGACAGACTGAAGCTTTCTTT.

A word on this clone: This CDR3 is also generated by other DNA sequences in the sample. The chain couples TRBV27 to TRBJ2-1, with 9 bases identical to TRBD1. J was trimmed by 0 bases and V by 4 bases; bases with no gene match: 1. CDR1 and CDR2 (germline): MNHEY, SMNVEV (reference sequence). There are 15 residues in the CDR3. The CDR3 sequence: CASSSDRGSYNEQFF. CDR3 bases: TGTGCCAGCAGTTCGGACAGGGGCTCCTACAATGAGCAGTTCTTC.

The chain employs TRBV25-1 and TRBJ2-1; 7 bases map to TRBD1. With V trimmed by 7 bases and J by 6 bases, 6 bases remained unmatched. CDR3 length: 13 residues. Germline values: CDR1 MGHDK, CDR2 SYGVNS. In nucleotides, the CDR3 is TGTGCCAGCACCGAACAGGGGATCAATGAGCAGTTCTTC. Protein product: CASTEQGINEQFF.

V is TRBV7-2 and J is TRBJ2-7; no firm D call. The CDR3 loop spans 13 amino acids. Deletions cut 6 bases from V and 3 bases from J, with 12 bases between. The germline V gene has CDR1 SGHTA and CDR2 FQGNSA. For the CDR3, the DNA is TGTGCCAGCAGTAAGTACGGTAACTACGAGCAGTACTTC. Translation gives CASSKYGNYEQYF. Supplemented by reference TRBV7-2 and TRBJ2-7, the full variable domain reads GAGVSQSPSNKVTEKGKDVELRCDPISGHTALYWYRQSLGQGLEFLIYFQGNSAPDKSGLPSDRFSAERTGGSVSTLTIQRTQQEDSAVYLCASSKYGNYEQYFGPGTRLTVT.

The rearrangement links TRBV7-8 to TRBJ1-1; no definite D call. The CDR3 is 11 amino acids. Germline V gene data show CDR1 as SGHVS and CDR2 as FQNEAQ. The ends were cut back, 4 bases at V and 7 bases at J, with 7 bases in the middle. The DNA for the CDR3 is TGTGCCAGCAGCTCAATCAGTGAAGCTTTCTTT. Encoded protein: CASSSISEAFF.

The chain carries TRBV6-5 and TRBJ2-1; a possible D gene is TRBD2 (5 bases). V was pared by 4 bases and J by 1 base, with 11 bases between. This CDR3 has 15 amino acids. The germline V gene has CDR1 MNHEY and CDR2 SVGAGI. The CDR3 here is CASSSERGSYNEQFF. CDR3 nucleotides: TGTGCCAGCAGTTCGGAGAGAGGGTCCTACAATGAGCAGTTCTTC.

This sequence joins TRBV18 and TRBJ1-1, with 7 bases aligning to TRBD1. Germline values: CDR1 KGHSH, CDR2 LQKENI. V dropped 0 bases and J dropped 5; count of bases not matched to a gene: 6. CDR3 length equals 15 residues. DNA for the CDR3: TGTGCCAGCTCACCACCGGGAATACAGGGGACTGAAGCTTTCTTT. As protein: CASSPPGIQGTEAFF.

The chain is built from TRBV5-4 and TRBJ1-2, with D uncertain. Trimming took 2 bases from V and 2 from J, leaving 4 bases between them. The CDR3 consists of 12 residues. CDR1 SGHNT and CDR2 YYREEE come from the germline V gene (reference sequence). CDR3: CASSFGNYGYTF. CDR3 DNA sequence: TGTGCCAGCAGCTTCGGCAACTATGGCTACACCTTC.

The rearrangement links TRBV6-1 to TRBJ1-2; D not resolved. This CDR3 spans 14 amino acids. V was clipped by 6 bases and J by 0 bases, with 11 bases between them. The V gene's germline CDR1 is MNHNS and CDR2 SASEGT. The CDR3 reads CASSRGYANYGYTF. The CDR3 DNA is TGTGCCAGCAGCCGAGGGTACGCTAACTATGGCTACACCTTC.

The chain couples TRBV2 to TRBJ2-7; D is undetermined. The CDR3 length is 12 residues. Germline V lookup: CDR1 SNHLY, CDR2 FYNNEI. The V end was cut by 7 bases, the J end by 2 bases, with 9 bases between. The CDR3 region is CASKGRTYEQYF. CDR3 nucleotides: TGTGCCAGCAAAGGCAGAACCTACGAGCAGTACTTC.

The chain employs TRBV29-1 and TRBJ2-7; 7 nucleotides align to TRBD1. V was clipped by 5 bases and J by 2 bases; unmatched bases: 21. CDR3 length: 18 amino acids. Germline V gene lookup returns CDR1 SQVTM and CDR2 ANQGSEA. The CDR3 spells CSVYKPGQSLTGAYEQYF. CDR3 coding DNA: TGCAGCGTTTATAAACCGGGACAGAGTTTGACTGGTGCCTACGAGCAGTACTTC.

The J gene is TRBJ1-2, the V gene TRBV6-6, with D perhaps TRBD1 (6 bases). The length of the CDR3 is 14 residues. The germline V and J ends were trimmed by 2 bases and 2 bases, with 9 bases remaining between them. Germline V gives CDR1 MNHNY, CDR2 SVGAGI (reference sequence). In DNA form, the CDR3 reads TGTGCCAGCAGTTACATCCAGGGGAACTATGGCTACACCTTC. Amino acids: CASSYIQGNYGYTF.

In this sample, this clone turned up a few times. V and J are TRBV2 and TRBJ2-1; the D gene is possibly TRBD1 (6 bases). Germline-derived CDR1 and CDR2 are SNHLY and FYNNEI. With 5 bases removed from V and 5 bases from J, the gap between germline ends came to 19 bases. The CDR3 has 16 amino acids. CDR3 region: CASSYDLQGRDNEQFF. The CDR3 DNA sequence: TGTGCCAGCAGTTACGACCTACAGGGTCGAGACAATGAGCAGTTCTTC.

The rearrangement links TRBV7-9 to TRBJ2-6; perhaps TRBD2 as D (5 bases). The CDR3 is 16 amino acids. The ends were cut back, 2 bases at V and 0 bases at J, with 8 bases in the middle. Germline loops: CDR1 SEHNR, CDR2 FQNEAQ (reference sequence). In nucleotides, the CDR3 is TGTGCCAGCAGCTTACGGGCGGGCTCTGGGGCCAACGTCCTGACTTTC. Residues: CASSLRAGSGANVLTF.